This T cell receptor beta chain was documented in a study of cytomegalovirus exposure and HLA in healthy donors. Looking at the study overall: The approximately 120 validation repertoires were produced on the same platform as the roughly 660 repertoires of the first cohort. This was reported in a later analysis. Broader study findings: TCR sequences were mostly rare, though some public TCRs occurred in many donors. Specificity of a few CMV-associated chains for CMV antigens was verified in vitro.

Assay used: immunoSEQ multiplex PCR; TCRdb lists only in-frame clones, some missing. This sample carries 70,000 to 85,000 clones, roughly 94% of them seen once, and the ten largest clones take 1.5% to 2%. Worth noting for this clone: What it binds is not known.

The CDR3 extends over 15 amino acids. Germline V gene sequence: CDR1 SEHNR, CDR2 FQNEAQ (reference sequence). Trimming took off 5 bases at V and 3 bases at J, with 16 bases between the two ends. V is TRBV7-9 and J is TRBJ1-1; D ambiguous. The TCR was taken from a woman in her late teens or twenties in good health and CMV-seropositive. Sequencing input: PBMCs. The CDR3 loop reads CASSPSAPAYTEAFF. The DNA of the CDR3 is TGTGCCAGCAGCCCCTCTGCCCCCGCGTACACTGAAGCTTTCTTT.